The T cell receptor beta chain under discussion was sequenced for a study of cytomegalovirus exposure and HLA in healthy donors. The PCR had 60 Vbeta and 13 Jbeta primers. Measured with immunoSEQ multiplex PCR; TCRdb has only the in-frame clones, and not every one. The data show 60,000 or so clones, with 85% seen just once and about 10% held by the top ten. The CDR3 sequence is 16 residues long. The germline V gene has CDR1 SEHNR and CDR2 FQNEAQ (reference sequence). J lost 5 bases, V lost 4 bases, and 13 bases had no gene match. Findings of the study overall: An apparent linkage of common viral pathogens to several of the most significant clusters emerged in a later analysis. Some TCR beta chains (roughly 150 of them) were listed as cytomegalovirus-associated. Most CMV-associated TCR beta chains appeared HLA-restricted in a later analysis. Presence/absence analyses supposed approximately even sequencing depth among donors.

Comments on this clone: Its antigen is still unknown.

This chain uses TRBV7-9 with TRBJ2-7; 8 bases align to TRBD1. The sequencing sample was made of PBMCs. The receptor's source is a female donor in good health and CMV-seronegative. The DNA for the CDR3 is TGTGCCAGCAGCTCAAGGTCGGGACAGGATCGCCACGAGCAGTACTTC. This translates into CASSSRSGQDRHEQYF.